This T cell receptor (beta chain) was identified in a study of blood T cell repertoires in COVID-19. Study as a whole: COVID-19 samples, acute and convalescent, were from the United States, Italy and Spain.

The CDR3 covers 14 residues. Germline CDR1 is SGDLS and CDR2 is YYNGEE. Trimming left V 2 bases short and J 6 bases short, with 11 bases between. In this sample, this clone turned up once. Libraries were prepared by immunoSEQ multiplex PCR; TCRdb keeps only in-frame clonotypes and omits some of them. The sample includes some 120,000 clones, 80% to 90% of them seen just once. The receptor's source is a man aged 70 or older with active or convalescent COVID-19. Sequencing input: peripheral blood. The rearrangement uses TRBV9 and TRBJ2-2; perhaps TRBD2 as D (5 bases). The DNA of the CDR3 is TGTGCCAGCAGCGTTAGTGGCGGGCCCGGGGAGCTGTTTTTT. It is translated as CASSVSGGPGELFF. Complete variable domain (other parts from reference TRBV9 and TRBJ2-2): DSGVTQTPKHLITATGQRVTLRCSPRSGDLSVYWYQQSLDQGLQFLIQYYNGEERAKGNILERFSAQQFPDLHSELNLSSLELGDSALYFCASSVSGGPGELFFGEGSRLTVL.